The clone carrying this T cell receptor (beta chain) was observed a handful of times. Its cognate antigen is unknown. A clone one base away is much larger, so this may be a read error. This sample is drawn from a study of tumor and adjacent non-tumor tissue in lung cancer. Study-wide results and caveats: Shorter survival was associated with higher TCR diversity in tumors.

Three rounds of nested PCR, following a modified ARM-PCR protocol, produced the TCRbeta library. From the multiplex PCR reads, TCRdb called clonotypes with MiXCR, one entry per CDR3 protein. The profile shows approximately 100,000 distinct CDR3 sequences, 60% to 80% of them singletons. Germline V gives CDR1 DFQATT, CDR2 SNEGSKA (reference sequence). The CDR3 is made up of 16 amino acids. Trimming took 3 bases from V and 7 from J, leaving 22 bases between them. This sample's RNA came from whole unsorted tissue. More than 3 cm separated this lung sample from the edge of the tumor. The sequence came from a young man with non-small cell lung cancer. V usage is TRBV20-1 and J usage is TRBJ2-1; D uncertain. What was sequenced was distant non-tumor lung tissue. CDR3 protein: CSASAVRASTLNEQFF. CDR3 bases: TGCAGTGCTAGCGCAGTACGGGCTTCTACTCTAAATGAGCAGTTCTTC.